Detailed here is one T cell receptor (beta chain). The sample is drawn from a study of shared clonotypes between healthy human individuals. Generated by immunoSEQ multiplex PCR, the TCRdb table keeps only in-frame clones and is missing some. The sample records 2 million to 2.5 million clones, approximately 90% being singletons. CDR3 length: 14 amino acids. Germline V gives CDR1 SGHAT, CDR2 FQNNGV. Trimming took 4 bases from V and 5 from J; bases not matched to a gene: 4. Sequencing was done on a sample of naive CD4+ T cells from PBMCs. Subset of the sample: CD45RA+ positively selected. J is TRBJ1-4 and V is TRBV11-2; TRBD1 agrees at 7 bases. The clonotype was recovered from a man in his late teens or twenties in good health. Some clones in this sample may be carry-over from other donors' samples. Here the CDR3 reads CASSWDSSNEKLFF. DNA for the CDR3: TGTGCCAGCAGCTGGGACAGTTCGAATGAAAAACTGTTTTTT.